The rows below give T cell receptor beta chains drawn from one sample of a study of metastatic and nonmetastatic thyroid tumors. TCRdb reprocessed the PCR reads using MiXCR. The sample has 11,000 to 15,000 clones, less than 30% seen once. The sample comprised tumor tissue. These receptors were taken from a female donor with papillary thyroid cancer or a benign thyroid nodule (not recorded which). Some clones in this sample may be carry-over from other donors' samples. Each CDR3 is given with its conserved first and last residue. The order of the fields is clone size, J gene, V gene, D gene, CDR3 protein, CDR3 DNA. A D gene is named only where the DNA matches it firmly. Only some rows state a clone size, as once, few, many or a class for expanded clones.

clone_size: .; j_call: TRBJ2-7; v_call: TRBV6-2/TRBV6-3; d_call: .; cdr3_aa: CASSYPSRRPGGEQYF; cdr3_nt: TGTGCCAGCAGTTACCCCTCGCGGAGGCCGGGTGGGGAGCAGTACTTC
clone_size: medium-sized; j_call: TRBJ2-7; v_call: TRBV28; d_call: .; cdr3_aa: CASSLGGSRGAYEQYF; cdr3_nt: TGTGCCAGCAGTTTAGGGGGGTCGCGGGGTGCCTACGAGCAGTACTTC
clone_size: .; j_call: TRBJ2-7; v_call: TRBV7-6; d_call: TRBD1; cdr3_aa: CASSLGSGTGVEQYF; cdr3_nt: TGTGCCAGCAGCTTAGGGTCCGGGACAGGGGTCGAGCAGTACTTC
clone_size: medium-sized; j_call: TRBJ1-2; v_call: TRBV2; d_call: TRBD1; cdr3_aa: CASSAGQGGDYGYTF; cdr3_nt: TGTGCCAGCAGTGCCGGACAGGGGGGCGACTATGGCTACACCTTC
clone_size: few; j_call: TRBJ2-3; v_call: TRBV12-3/TRBV12-4; d_call: TRBD2; cdr3_aa: CASSLGLTSTDTQYF; cdr3_nt: TGTGCCAGCAGTTTGGGACTAACTAGCACAGATACGCAGTATTTT
clone_size: many; j_call: TRBJ2-3; v_call: TRBV20-1; d_call: TRBD1; cdr3_aa: CSARGGDRVPDTQYF; cdr3_nt: TGCAGTGCTAGAGGGGGGGACAGGGTACCCGATACGCAGTATTTT
clone_size: many; j_call: TRBJ1-6; v_call: TRBV20-1; d_call: .; cdr3_aa: CSARLGWDSPLHF; cdr3_nt: TGCAGTGCTAGATTGGGGTGGGATTCACCCCTCCACTTT
clone_size: many; j_call: TRBJ2-1; v_call: TRBV20-1; d_call: .; cdr3_aa: CSASGRTRGTEQFF; cdr3_nt: TGCAGTGCTAGCGGGCGGACGAGGGGGACTGAGCAGTTCTTC
clone_size: many; j_call: TRBJ2-1; v_call: TRBV5-1; d_call: .; cdr3_aa: CASMPLGSSYNEQFF; cdr3_nt: TGCGCCAGCATGCCGCTGGGGAGCTCCTACAATGAGCAGTTCTTC
clone_size: .; j_call: TRBJ2-3; v_call: TRBV5-8; d_call: .; cdr3_aa: CASSFSGGADTQYF; cdr3_nt: TGTGCCAGCAGCTTTAGTGGGGGTGCAGATACGCAGTATTTT
clone_size: few; j_call: TRBJ2-7; v_call: TRBV2; d_call: .; cdr3_aa: CASTFRDLGEQYF; cdr3_nt: TGTGCCAGCACATTCAGGGATCTCGGCGAGCAGTACTTC
clone_size: many; j_call: TRBJ2-6; v_call: TRBV6-6; d_call: TRBD1; cdr3_aa: CASRNDRAYISGANVLTF; cdr3_nt: TGTGCCAGCCGAAATGACAGGGCCTACATCTCTGGGGCCAACGTCCTGACTTTC
clone_size: .; j_call: TRBJ1-2; v_call: TRBV20-1; d_call: .; cdr3_aa: CSARYNRGLGGYTF; cdr3_nt: TGCAGTGCTAGGTACAACCGGGGGCTCGGGGGCTACACCTTC
clone_size: medium-sized; j_call: TRBJ2-7; v_call: TRBV12-3/TRBV12-4; d_call: .; cdr3_aa: CASSLRREQYF; cdr3_nt: TGTGCCAGCAGTTTACGGCGGGAGCAGTACTTC
clone_size: few; j_call: TRBJ2-7; v_call: TRBV28; d_call: .; cdr3_aa: CASGSGPWDGDVEQYF; cdr3_nt: TGTGCCAGCGGCTCCGGTCCTTGGGACGGTGACGTGGAGCAGTACTTC
clone_size: medium-sized; j_call: TRBJ1-6; v_call: TRBV20-1; d_call: .; cdr3_aa: CSAPTDGRGYNSPLHF; cdr3_nt: TGCAGTGCCCCAACGGACGGACGGGGTTATAATTCACCCCTCCACTTT
clone_size: few; j_call: TRBJ1-1; v_call: TRBV28; d_call: TRBD1; cdr3_aa: CASITGTGYLTEAFF; cdr3_nt: TGTGCCAGCATTACCGGGACAGGGTATCTCACTGAAGCTTTCTTT
clone_size: .; j_call: TRBJ1-1; v_call: TRBV20-1; d_call: .; cdr3_aa: CSAGRGEDTESFF; cdr3_nt: TGCAGTGCGGGCAGGGGTGAGGATACTGAATCTTTCTTT
clone_size: .; j_call: TRBJ1-1; v_call: TRBV9; d_call: .; cdr3_aa: CAISVVGGTEAFF; cdr3_nt: TGTGCCATCAGCGTAGTAGGGGGCACTGAAGCTTTCTTT
clone_size: many; j_call: TRBJ1-1; v_call: TRBV18; d_call: .; cdr3_aa: CASSPLLQGRYTEAFF; cdr3_nt: TGTGCCAGCTCACCACTTCTCCAGGGGCGGTACACTGAAGCTTTCTTT
clone_size: many; j_call: TRBJ1-6; v_call: TRBV5-4; d_call: .; cdr3_aa: CASSTPGQPNNSPLHF; cdr3_nt: TGTGCCAGCAGCACCCCCGGACAGCCCAATAATTCACCCCTCCACTTT
clone_size: .; j_call: TRBJ2-3; v_call: TRBV5-1; d_call: .; cdr3_aa: CASSLERATDTQYF; cdr3_nt: TGCGCCAGCAGCTTAGAGAGGGCCACAGATACGCAGTATTTT
clone_size: .; j_call: TRBJ2-1; v_call: TRBV7-3; d_call: .; cdr3_aa: CASSGGSSYNEQFF; cdr3_nt: TGTGCCAGCAGCGGGGGTAGTTCCTACAATGAGCAGTTCTTC
clone_size: .; j_call: TRBJ2-1; v_call: TRBV27; d_call: TRBD2; cdr3_aa: CASSSSSGTRCFF; cdr3_nt: TGTGCCAGCAGTTCGTCGAGCGGGACTAGATGCTTCTTC
clone_size: .; j_call: TRBJ2-5; v_call: TRBV20-1; d_call: .; cdr3_aa: CSAPAVNQETQYF; cdr3_nt: TGCAGTGCTCCGGCCGTTAACCAAGAGACCCAGTACTTC